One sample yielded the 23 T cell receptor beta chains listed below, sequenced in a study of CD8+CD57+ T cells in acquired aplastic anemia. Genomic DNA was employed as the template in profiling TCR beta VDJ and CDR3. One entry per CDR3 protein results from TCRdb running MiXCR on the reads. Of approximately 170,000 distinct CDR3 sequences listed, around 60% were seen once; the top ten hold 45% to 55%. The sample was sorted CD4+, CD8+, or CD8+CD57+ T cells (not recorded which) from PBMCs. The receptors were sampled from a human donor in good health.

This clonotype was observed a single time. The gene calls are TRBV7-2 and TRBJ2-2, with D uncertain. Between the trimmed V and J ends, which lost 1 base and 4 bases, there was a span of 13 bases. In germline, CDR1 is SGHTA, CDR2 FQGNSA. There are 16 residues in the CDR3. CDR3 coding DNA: TGTGCCAGCAGCTTAGAACCAATGAGGAGCACCGGGGAGCTGTTTTTT. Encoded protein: CASSLEPMRSTGELFF.

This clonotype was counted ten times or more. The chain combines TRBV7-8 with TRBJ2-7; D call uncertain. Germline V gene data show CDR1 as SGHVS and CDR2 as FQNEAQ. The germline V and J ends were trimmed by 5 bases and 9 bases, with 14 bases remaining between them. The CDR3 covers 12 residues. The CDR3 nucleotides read TGTGCCAGCAGCCTAAATGCGGCGTCGCAGTACTTC. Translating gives CASSLNAASQYF.

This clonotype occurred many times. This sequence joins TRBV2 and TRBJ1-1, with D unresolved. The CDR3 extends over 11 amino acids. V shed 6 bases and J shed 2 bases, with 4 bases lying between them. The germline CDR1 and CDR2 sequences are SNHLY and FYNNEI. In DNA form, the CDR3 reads TGTGCCAGCAGCTTCAACACTGAAGCTTTCTTT. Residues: CASSFNTEAFF. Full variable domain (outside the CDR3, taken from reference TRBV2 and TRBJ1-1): EPEVTQTPSHQVTQMGQEVILRCVPISNHLYFYWYRQILGQKVEFLVSFYNNEISEKSEIFDDQFSVERPDGSNFTLKIRSTKLEDSAMYFCASSFNTEAFFGQGTRLTVV.

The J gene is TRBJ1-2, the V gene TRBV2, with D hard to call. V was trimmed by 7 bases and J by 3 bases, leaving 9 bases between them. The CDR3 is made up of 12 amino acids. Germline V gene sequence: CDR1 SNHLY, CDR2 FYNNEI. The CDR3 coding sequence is TGTGCCAGCAATAGCGATGACTATGGCTACACCTTC. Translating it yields CASNSDDYGYTF.

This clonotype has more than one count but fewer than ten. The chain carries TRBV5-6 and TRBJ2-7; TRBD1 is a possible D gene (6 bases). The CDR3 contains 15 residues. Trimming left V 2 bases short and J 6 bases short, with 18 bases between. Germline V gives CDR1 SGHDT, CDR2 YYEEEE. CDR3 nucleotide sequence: TGTGCCAGCAGCTTATTGGATTTGGGGGCGGCCGAGCAGTACTTC. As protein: CASSLLDLGAAEQYF.

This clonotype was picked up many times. The CDR3 is CASSGLDYYNEQFF. In DNA form, the CDR3 reads TGTGCCAGCAGCGGACTGGATTACTACAATGAGCAGTTCTTC. This sequence joins TRBV7-9 and TRBJ2-1, with a possible D match to TRBD2 (5 bases). The V end was cut by 5 bases, the J end by 3 bases, with 11 bases between. The CDR3 sequence is 14 residues long. Per the germline V gene, CDR1 is SEHNR and CDR2 is FQNEAQ (reference sequence).

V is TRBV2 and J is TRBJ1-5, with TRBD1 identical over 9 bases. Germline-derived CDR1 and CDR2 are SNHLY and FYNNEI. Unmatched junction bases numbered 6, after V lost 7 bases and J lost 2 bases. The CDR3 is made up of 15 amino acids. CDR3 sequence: CASTLGDRGNQPQHF. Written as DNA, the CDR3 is TGTGCCAGCACCTTGGGGGACAGGGGCAATCAGCCCCAGCATTTT.

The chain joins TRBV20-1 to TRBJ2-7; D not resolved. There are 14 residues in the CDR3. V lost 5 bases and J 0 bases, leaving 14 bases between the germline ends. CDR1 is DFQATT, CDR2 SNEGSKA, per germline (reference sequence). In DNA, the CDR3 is TGCAGTGCTCAACGAGCGCCTAGCTCCTACGAGCAGTACTTC. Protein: CSAQRAPSSYEQYF.

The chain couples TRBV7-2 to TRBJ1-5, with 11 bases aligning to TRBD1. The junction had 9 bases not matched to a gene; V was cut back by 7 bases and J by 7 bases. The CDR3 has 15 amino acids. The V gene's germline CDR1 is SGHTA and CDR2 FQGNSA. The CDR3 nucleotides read TGTGCCAGCAACTTTGGACAGGGGGCTAGGCAGCCCCAGCATTTT. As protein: CASNFGQGARQPQHF.

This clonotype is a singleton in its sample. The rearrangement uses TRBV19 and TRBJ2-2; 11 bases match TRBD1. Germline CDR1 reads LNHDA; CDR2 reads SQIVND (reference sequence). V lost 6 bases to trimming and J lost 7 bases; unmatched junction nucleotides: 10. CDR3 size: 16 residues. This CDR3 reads CASSSSGQGVGGELFF. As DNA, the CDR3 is TGTGCCAGTAGCTCGTCGGGACAGGGGGTTGGCGGGGAGCTGTTTTTT.

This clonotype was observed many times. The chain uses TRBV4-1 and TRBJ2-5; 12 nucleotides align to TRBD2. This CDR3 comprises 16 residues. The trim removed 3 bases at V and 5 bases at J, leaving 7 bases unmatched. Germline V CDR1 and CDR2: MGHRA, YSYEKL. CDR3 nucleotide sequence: TGCGCCAGCAGCCACATTGGACTAGCGGGGTTGGAGACCCAGTACTTC. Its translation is CASSHIGLAGLETQYF.

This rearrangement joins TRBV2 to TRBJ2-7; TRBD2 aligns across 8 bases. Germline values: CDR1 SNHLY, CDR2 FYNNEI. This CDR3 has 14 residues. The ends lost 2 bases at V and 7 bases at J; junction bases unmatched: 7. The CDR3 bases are TGTGCCAGCAGTGAATTGCTAGCGGGTGATGAGCAGTACTTC. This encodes CASSELLAGDEQYF. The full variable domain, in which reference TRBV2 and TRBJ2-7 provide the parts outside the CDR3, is EPEVTQTPSHQVTQMGQEVILRCVPISNHLYFYWYRQILGQKVEFLVSFYNNEISEKSEIFDDQFSVERPDGSNFTLKIRSTKLEDSAMYFCASSELLAGDEQYFGPGTRLTVT.

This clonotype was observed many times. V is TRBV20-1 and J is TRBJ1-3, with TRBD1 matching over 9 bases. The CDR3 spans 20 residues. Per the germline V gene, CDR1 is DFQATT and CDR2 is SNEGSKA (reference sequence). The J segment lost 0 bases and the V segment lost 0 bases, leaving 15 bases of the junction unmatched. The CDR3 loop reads CSARDVRDRDETYSGNTIYF. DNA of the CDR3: TGCAGTGCTAGAGACGTCCGGGACAGGGATGAAACCTACTCTGGAAACACCATATATTTT.

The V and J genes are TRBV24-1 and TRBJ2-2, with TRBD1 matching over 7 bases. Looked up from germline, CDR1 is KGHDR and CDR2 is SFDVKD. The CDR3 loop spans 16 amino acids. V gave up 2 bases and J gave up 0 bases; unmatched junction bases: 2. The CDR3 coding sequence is TGTGCCACCAGTGATTGGGGGACAGCGAACACCGGGGAGCTGTTTTTT. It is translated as CATSDWGTANTGELFF.

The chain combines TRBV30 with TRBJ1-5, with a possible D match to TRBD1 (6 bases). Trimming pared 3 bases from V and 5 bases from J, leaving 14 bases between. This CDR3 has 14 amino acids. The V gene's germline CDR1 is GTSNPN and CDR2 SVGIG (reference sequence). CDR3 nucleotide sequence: TGTGCCTGGAGCGATACAGGGCTTGATCAGCCCCAGCATTTT. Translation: CAWSDTGLDQPQHF.

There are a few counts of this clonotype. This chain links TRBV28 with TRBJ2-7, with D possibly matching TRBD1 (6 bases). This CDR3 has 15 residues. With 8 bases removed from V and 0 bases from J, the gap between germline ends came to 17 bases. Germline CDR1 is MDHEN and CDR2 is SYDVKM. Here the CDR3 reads CASGLGDTGSYEQYF. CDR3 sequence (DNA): TGTGCCAGCGGCCTAGGGGACACAGGCTCCTACGAGCAGTACTTC.

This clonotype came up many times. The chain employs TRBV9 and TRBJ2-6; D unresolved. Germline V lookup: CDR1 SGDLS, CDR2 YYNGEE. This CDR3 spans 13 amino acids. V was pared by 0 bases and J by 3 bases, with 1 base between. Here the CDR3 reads CASSVGGANVLTF. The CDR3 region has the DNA TGTGCCAGCAGCGTAGGTGGGGCCAACGTCCTGACTTTC.

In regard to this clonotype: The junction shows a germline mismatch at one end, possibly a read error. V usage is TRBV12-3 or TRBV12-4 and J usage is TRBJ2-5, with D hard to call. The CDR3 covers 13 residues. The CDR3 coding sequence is TGTGCCTGCAGTTTACTGGCGGCGAGGACCCAGTACTTC. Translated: CACSLLAARTQYF.

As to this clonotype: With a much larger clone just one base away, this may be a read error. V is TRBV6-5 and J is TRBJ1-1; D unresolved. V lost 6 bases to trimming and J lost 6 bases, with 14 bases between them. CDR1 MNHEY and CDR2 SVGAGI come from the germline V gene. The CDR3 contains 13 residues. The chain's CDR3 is CASRAMSNSEAFF. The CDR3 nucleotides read TGTGCCAGCAGGGCTATGTCAAACTCTGAAGCTTTCTTT.

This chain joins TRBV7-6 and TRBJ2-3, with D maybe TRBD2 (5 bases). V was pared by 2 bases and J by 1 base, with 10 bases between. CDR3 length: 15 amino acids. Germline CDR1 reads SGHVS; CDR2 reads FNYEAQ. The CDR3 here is CASSLRTARTDTQYF. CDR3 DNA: TGTGCCAGCAGCTTACGGACTGCGCGCACAGATACGCAGTATTTT.

The DNA for the CDR3 is TGTGCCAGCAGTGGGTTGGGCAGGTACTACGAGCAGTACTTC. This translates into CASSGLGRYYEQYF. The V gene is TRBV2, the J gene TRBJ2-7; D is unresolved. V lost 4 bases and J 3 bases, leaving 13 bases between the germline ends. The germline CDR1 and CDR2 sequences are SNHLY and FYNNEI. The CDR3 totals 14 residues. Using reference TRBV2 and TRBJ2-7 for the parts outside the CDR3, the full variable domain is EPEVTQTPSHQVTQMGQEVILRCVPISNHLYFYWYRQILGQKVEFLVSFYNNEISEKSEIFDDQFSVERPDGSNFTLKIRSTKLEDSAMYFCASSGLGRYYEQYFGPGTRLTVT.

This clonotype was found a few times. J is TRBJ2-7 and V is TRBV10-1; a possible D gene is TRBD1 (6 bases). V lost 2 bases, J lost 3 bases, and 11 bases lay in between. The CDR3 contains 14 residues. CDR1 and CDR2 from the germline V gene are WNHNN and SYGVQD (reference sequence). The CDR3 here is CASSETGRNYEQYF. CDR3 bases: TGCGCCAGCAGTGAGACAGGGAGAAACTACGAGCAGTACTTC.

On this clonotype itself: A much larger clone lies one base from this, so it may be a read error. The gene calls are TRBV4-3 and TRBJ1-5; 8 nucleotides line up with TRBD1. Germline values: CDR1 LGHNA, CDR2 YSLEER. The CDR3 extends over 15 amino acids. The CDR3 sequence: CTSSPGQGSNQPQHF. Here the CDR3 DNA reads TGCACCAGCAGTCCCGGACAGGGTAGCAATCAGCCCCAGCATTTT.